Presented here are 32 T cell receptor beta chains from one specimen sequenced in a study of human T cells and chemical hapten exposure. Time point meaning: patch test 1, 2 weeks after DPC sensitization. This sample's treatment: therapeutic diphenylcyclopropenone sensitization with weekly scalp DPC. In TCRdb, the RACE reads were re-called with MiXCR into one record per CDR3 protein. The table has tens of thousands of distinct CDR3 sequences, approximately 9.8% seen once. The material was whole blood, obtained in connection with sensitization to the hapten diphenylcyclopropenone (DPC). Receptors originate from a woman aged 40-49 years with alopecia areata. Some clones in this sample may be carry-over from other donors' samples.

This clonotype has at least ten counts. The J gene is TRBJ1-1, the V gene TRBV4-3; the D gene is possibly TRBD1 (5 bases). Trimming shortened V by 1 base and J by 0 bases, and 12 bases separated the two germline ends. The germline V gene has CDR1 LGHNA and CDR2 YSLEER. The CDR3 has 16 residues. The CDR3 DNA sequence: TGCGCCAGCAGCCAAGCGGGGTGGGGCCTGAACACTGAAGCTTTCTTT. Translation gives CASSQAGWGLNTEAFF.

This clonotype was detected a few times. CDR3 sequence reads: CASSERAGGSSYNEQFF. The CDR3 DNA reads TGTGCCAGCAGTGAAAGGGCGGGGGGGAGCTCCTACAATGAGCAGTTCTTC. The rearrangement links TRBV2 to TRBJ2-1; 9 nucleotides line up with TRBD2. The V gene end was trimmed by 2 bases and the J gene end by 0 bases; junction bases not matched to a gene: 5. Germline loops: CDR1 SNHLY, CDR2 FYNNEI. The CDR3 extends over 17 amino acids.

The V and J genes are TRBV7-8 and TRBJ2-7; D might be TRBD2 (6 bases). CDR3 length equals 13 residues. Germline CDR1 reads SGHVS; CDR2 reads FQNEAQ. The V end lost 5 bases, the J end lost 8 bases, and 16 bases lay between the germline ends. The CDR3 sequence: CASSPSHGGQQYF. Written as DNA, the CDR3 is TGTGCCAGCAGCCCCAGCCACGGGGGTCAGCAGTACTTC.

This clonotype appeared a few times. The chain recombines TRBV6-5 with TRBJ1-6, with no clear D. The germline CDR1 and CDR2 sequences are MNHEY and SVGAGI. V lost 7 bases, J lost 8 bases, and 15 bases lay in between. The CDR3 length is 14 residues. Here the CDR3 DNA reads TGTGCCAGCACCCGTAACTACAGAGATTCACCCCTCCACTTT. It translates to CASTRNYRDSPLHF.

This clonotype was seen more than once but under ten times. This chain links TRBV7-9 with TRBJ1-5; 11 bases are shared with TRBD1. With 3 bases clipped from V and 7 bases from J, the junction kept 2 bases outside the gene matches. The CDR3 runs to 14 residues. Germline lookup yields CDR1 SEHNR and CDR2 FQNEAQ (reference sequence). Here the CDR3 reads CASSLGQGEQPQHF. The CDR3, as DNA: TGTGCCAGCAGCTTGGGACAGGGGGAACAGCCCCAGCATTTT.

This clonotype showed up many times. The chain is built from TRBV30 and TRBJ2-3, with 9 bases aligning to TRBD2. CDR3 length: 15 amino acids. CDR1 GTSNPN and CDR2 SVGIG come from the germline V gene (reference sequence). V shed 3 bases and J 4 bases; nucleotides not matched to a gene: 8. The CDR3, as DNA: TGTGCCTGGAGCGCCGCGGGCGGGGGGGCAGATACGCAGTATTTT. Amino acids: CAWSAAGGGADTQYF.

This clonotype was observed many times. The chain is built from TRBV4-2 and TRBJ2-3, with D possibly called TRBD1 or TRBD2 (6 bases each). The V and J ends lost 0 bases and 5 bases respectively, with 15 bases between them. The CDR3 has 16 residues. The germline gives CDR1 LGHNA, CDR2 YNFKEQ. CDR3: CASSQEFRGQQDTQYF. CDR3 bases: TGTGCCAGCAGCCAAGAATTTCGGGGGCAGCAAGATACGCAGTATTTT.

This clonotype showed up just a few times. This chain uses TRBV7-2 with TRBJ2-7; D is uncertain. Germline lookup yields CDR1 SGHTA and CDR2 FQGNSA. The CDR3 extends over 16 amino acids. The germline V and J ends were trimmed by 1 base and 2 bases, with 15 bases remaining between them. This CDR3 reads CASSLEPFELPYEQYF. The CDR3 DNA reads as TGTGCCAGCAGCTTAGAACCCTTCGAGCTCCCCTACGAGCAGTACTTC.

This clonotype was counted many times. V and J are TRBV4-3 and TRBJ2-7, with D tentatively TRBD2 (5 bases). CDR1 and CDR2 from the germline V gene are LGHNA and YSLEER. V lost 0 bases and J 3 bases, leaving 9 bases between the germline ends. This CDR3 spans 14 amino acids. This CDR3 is CASSQDVGVYEQYF. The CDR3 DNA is TGCGCCAGCAGCCAAGACGTGGGAGTCTACGAGCAGTACTTC.

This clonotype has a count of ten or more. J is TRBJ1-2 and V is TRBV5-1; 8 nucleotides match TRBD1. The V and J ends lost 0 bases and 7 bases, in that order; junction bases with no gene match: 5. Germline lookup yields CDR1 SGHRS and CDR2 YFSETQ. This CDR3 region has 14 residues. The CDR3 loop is CASSLGDRPGGYTF. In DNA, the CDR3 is TGCGCCAGCAGCTTGGGGGACAGGCCGGGTGGCTACACCTTC.

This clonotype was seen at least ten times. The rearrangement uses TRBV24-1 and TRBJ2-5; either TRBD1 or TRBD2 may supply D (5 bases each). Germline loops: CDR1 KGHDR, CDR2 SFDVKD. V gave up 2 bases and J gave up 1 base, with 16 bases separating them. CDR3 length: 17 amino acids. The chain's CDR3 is CATSDWDPGRGQETQYF. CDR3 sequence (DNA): TGTGCCACCAGTGATTGGGACCCTGGTCGGGGCCAAGAGACCCAGTACTTC.

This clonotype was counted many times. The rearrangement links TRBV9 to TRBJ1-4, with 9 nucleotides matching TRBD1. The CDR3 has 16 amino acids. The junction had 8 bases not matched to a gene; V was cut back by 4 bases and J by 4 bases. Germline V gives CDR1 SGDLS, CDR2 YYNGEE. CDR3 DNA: TGTGCCAGCAGCCAAGGGACAGGGAGCGGTAATGAAAAACTGTTTTTT. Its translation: CASSQGTGSGNEKLFF.

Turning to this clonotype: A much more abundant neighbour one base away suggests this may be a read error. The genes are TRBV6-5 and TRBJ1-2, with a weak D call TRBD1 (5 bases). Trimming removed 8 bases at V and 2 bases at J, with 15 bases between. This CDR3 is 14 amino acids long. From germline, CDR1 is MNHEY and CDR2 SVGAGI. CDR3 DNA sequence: TGTGCCAGCCGGTTGGGGCATGGGAACTATGGCTACACCTTC. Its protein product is CASRLGHGNYGYTF.

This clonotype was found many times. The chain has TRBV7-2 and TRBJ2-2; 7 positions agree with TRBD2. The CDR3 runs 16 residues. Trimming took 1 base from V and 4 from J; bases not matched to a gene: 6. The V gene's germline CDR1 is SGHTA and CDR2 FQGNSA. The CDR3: CASSLVPGGFTGELFF. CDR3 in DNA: TGTGCCAGCAGCTTAGTTCCGGGAGGATTCACCGGGGAGCTGTTTTTT.

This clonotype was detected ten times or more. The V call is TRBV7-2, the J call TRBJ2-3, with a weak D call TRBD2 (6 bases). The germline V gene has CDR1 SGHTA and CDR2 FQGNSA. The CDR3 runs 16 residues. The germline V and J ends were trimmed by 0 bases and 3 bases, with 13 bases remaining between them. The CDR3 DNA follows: TGTGCCAGCAGCTTAGCGGACTATTACCGAACAGATACGCAGTATTTT. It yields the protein CASSLADYYRTDTQYF.

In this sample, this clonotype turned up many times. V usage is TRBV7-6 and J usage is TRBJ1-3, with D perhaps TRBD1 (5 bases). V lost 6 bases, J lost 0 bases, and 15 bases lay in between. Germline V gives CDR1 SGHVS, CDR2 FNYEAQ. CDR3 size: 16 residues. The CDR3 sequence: CASSETGTASGNTIYF. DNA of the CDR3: TGTGCCAGCAGTGAGACGGGGACGGCCTCTGGAAACACCATATATTTT.

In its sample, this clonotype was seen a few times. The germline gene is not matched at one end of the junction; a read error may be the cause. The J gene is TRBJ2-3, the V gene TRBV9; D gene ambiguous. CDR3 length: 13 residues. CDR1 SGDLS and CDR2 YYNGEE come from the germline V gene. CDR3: CANSVSPADTQYF. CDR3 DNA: TGTGCCAACAGCGTCTCCCCGGCAGATACGCAGTATTTT.

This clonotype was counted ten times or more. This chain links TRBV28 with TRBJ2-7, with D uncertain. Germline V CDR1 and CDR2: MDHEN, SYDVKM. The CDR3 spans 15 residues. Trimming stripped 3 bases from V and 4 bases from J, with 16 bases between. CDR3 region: CASSFAAPVEYEQYF. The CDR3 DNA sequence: TGTGCCAGCAGTTTTGCGGCCCCCGTTGAGTACGAGCAGTACTTC.

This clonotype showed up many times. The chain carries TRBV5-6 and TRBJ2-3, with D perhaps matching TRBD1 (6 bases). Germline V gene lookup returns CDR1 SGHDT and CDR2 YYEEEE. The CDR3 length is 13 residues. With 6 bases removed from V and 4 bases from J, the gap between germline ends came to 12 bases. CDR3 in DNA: TGTGCCAGCAAAGGGCAGGGGCCAGATACGCAGTATTTT. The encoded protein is CASKGQGPDTQYF.

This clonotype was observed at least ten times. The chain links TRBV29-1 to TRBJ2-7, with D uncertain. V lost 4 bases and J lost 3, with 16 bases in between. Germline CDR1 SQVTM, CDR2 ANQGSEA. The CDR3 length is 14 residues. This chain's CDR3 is CSVAVIVASYEQYF. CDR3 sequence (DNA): TGCAGCGTTGCGGTGATTGTCGCTAGCTACGAGCAGTACTTC.

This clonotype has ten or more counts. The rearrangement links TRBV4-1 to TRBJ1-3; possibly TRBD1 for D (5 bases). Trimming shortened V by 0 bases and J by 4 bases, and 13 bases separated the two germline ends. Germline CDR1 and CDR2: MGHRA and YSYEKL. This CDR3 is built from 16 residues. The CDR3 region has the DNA TGCGCCAGCAGCCAAGACCCCCGCGGGGCAGGAAACACCATATATTTT. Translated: CASSQDPRGAGNTIYF.

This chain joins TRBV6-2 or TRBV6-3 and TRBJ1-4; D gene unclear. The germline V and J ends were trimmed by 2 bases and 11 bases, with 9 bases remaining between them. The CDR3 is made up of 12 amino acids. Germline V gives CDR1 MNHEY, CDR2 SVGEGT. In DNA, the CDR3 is TGTGCCAGCAGTTACACGACCGGGAAACTGTTTTTT. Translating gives CASSYTTGKLFF.

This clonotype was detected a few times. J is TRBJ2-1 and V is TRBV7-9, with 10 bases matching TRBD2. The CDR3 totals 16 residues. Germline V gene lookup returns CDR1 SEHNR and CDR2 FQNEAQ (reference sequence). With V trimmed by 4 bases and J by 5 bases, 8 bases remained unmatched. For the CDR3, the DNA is TGTGCCAGCAGCTCGTTTTTAGCGGGGGGACACAATGAGCAGTTCTTC. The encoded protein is CASSSFLAGGHNEQFF.

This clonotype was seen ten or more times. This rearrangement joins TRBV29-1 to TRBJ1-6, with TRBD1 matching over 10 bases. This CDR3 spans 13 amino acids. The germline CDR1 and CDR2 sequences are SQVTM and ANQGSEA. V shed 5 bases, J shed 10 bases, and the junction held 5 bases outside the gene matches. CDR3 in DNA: TGCAGCGTTCGGGACAGGGGTGAATCACCCCTCCACTTT. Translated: CSVRDRGESPLHF.

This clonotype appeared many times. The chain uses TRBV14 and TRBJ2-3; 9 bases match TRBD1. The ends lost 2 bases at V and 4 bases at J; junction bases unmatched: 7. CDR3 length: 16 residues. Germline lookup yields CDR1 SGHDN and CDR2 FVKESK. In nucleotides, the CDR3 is TGTGCCAGCAGCCAAAGGGGACAGGGTGATGCAGATACGCAGTATTTT. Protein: CASSQRGQGDADTQYF.

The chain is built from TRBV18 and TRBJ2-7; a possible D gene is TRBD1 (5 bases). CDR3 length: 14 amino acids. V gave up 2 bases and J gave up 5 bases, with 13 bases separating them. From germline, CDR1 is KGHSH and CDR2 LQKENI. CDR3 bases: TGTGCCAGCTCACCAAACAGGTTTATCGACGAGCAGTACTTC. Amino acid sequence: CASSPNRFIDEQYF.

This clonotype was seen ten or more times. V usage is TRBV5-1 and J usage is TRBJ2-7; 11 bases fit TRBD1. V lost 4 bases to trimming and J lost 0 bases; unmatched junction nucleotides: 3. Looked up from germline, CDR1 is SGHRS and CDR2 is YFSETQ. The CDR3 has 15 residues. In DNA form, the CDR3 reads TGCGCCAGCAGCCGGGGACAGGGGGACTCCTACGAGCAGTACTTC. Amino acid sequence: CASSRGQGDSYEQYF.

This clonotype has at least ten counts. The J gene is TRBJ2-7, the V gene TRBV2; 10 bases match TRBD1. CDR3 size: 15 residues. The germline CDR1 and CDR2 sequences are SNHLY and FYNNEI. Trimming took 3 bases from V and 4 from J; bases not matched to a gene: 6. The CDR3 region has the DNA TGTGCCAGCAGTGAGGGGACAGGGGAGGTTTACGAGCAGTACTTC. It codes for CASSEGTGEVYEQYF.

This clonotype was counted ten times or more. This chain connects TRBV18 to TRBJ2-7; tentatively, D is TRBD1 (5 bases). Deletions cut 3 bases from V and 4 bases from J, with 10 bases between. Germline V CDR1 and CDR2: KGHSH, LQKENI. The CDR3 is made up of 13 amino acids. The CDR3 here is CASSPQGGYEQYF. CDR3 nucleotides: TGTGCCAGCTCACCCCAGGGTGGGTACGAGCAGTACTTC.

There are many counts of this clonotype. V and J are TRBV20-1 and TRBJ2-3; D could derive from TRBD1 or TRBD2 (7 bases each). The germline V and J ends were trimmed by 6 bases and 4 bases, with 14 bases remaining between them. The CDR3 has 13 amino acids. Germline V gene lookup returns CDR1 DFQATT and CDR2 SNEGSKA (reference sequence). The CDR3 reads CSAETGRADTQYF. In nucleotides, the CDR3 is TGCAGTGCCGAGACAGGGAGGGCAGATACGCAGTATTTT.

CDR3 loop: CSARVHSNQPQHF. CDR3 nucleotide sequence: TGCAGTGCTAGAGTGCATAGCAATCAGCCCCAGCATTTT. This chain uses TRBV20-1 with TRBJ1-5; D is unresolved. The CDR3 covers 13 residues. Germline values: CDR1 DFQATT, CDR2 SNEGSKA (reference sequence). The V gene lost 1 base and the J gene lost 0 bases, with 4 bases spanning the gap.

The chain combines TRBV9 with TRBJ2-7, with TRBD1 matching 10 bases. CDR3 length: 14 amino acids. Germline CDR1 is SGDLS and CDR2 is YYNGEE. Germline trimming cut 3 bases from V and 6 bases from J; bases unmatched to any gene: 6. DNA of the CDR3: TGTGCCAGCAGCGCCTGGGACAGGGGTGGCGAGCAGTACTTC. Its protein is CASSAWDRGGEQYF.